This TCR beta chain was found in a study of somatic mutations in cytotoxic T cells in rheumatoid arthritis. Study outcomes and limitations: The study found that the largest CD8+ clone exceeded 20% of CD8+ cells in about an eighth of the roughly 65 patients.

As regards this clone: Its antigen remains unidentified.

Deletions cut 4 bases from V and 4 bases from J, with 18 bases between. The CDR3 extends over 16 amino acids. Germline V gene sequence: CDR1 SGDLS, CDR2 YYNGEE. The assay was immunoSEQ multiplex PCR, and TCRdb's table has in-frame clones only and misses some. Here the sample spans around 13,000 clones, 78% being singletons. The sample consisted of CD8+ T cells sorted from blood. This chain uses TRBV9 with TRBJ2-1; D is undetermined. The clonotype comes from an adult with rheumatoid arthritis. CDR3 DNA: TGTGCCAGCAGCAAAAGGAGTGGGTCTGGTTACAATGAGCAGTTCTTC. Its translation: CASSKRSGSGYNEQFF.